This is a list of T cell receptor beta chains from one sample in a study of cytomegalovirus exposure and HLA in healthy donors. TCRdb keeps only in-frame clones here, not all; method: immunoSEQ multiplex PCR. The sample shows 70,000 to 75,000 clones, approximately 94% of them seen only once. Sequencing input: PBMCs. These receptors were obtained from a woman younger than 30 in good health and CMV-seronegative. The CDR3 runs from the conserved cysteine through the conserved F or W. Fields, in order: J gene, D gene, clone size, V gene, CDR3 DNA, CDR3 protein. The D gene is left open where the match is weak. Only part of the rows carry a size: once, few, many, or a class if the clone is expanded.

>TRBJ2-1|TRBD2|NA|TRBV11-2
TGTGCCAGCAGCTCCCCGAGGATAGCGGGCGAGCAGTTCTTC
CASSSPRIAGEQFF
>TRBJ1-6|TRBD1|NA|TRBV7-8
TGTGCCAGCAGCTTAGGAGACAGGGACTCACCCCTCCACTTT
CASSLGDRDSPLHF
>TRBJ2-1|NA|NA|TRBV27
TGTGCCAGCAGTTTATCGAGGCTAGCCGCCCCCAATGAGCAGTTCTTC
CASSLSRLAAPNEQFF
>TRBJ2-7|NA|NA|TRBV6-5
TGTGCCAGCAGTTACTCGAACAGGCTGGGCGACGAGCAGTACTTC
CASSYSNRLGDEQYF
>TRBJ2-7|NA|NA|TRBV11-2
TGTGCCAGCAGCTTAGAGTCCTACGAGCAGTACTTC
CASSLESYEQYF
>TRBJ2-5|TRBD2|NA|TRBV4-3
TGCGCCAGCATCCCCTGCCCAGGGTCTAGCGGTTCGTACCAAGAGACCCAGTACTTC
CASIPCPGSSGSYQETQYF
>TRBJ2-7|NA|NA|TRBV27
TGTGCCAGCAGACCATATTTCGGGGATCGCTCCTACGAGCAGTACTTC
CASRPYFGDRSYEQYF
>TRBJ2-3|NA|NA|TRBV7-6
TGTGCCAGCAGCAAGACTGGCCCGGCAGATACGCAGTATTTT
CASSKTGPADTQYF
>TRBJ1-1|TRBD1|NA|TRBV13
TGTGCCAGCAGCTTAGGACAGGGGAGAAGAACTGAAGCTTTCTTT
CASSLGQGRRTEAFF
>TRBJ2-3|NA|NA|TRBV6-1
TGTGCCAGCAGTGAACGGGATAGGACGGTCCCAGATACGCAGTATTTT
CASSERDRTVPDTQYF
>TRBJ1-1|NA|NA|TRBV20-1
TGCAGTGGTGGGACGGGAGATGAAGCTTTCTTT
CSGGTGDEAFF
>TRBJ1-5|NA|NA|TRBV7-9
TGTGCCAGCAGCCCTAGTACCAATCAGCCCCAGCATTTT
CASSPSTNQPQHF
>TRBJ2-5|TRBD1|NA|TRBV7-9
TGTGCCAGCAGCTTATTTAGGGACAGGAGTCAAGAGACCCAGTACTTC
CASSLFRDRSQETQYF
>TRBJ2-5|TRBD1|once|TRBV19
TGTGCCAGTAGGGACAGGGGGCGAGAGACCCAGTACTTC
CASRDRGRETQYF
>TRBJ2-1|TRBD2|NA|TRBV7-6
TGTGCCAGCAGCCCCGGACTAGCGGGGGGGTGGTCGAATGAGCAGTTCTTC
CASSPGLAGGWSNEQFF
>TRBJ1-1|NA|NA|TRBV18
TGTGCCAGCTCACCCGCACTCGCGAACACTGAAGCTTTCTTT
CASSPALANTEAFF
>TRBJ2-7|TRBD1|once|TRBV13
TGTGCCAGCAGCTTAGACAGGGGGTCCTACGAGCAGTACTTC
CASSLDRGSYEQYF
>TRBJ2-7|NA|NA|TRBV11-3
TGTGCCAGCAGCGTTAGCTCCTACGAGCAGTACTTC
CASSVSSYEQYF
>TRBJ1-1|NA|NA|TRBV2
TGTGCCAGCAGAGGCAGGGTGCTTATGAACACTGAAGCTTTCTTT
CASRGRVLMNTEAFF
>TRBJ1-2|TRBD1|NA|TRBV7-3
TGTGCCAGCAGCCCAGGGGGCACTAACTATGGCTACACCTTC
CASSPGGTNYGYTF
>TRBJ1-5|NA|NA|TRBV10-3
TGTGCCATCAGTGATGGGGCTAGCAATCAGCCCCAGCATTTT
CAISDGASNQPQHF
>TRBJ2-2|TRBD1|NA|TRBV7-2
TGTGCCAGCAGACCGACCGGGACAGGGGGGTTAGGGGAGCTGTTTTTT
CASRPTGTGGLGELFF
>TRBJ1-5|NA|NA|TRBV27
TGTGCCAGCAGTTTAGGGAGTGGTCAGCCCCAGCATTTT
CASSLGSGQPQHF
>TRBJ2-4|NA|NA|TRBV5-4
TGTGCCAGCAGCCCGCAGGACACGGCTAAAAACATTCAGTACTTC
CASSPQDTAKNIQYF
>TRBJ2-1|NA|NA|TRBV4-3
TGCGCCAGCAGCCAAGATCGCCTCAGCTCCTACAATGAGCAGTTCTTC
CASSQDRLSSYNEQFF
>TRBJ2-7|NA|NA|TRBV25-1
TGTGCCAGCAGTCGACTTGGGGAGCAGTACTTC
CASSRLGEQYF
>TRBJ1-2|NA|NA|TRBV6-7
TGTGCCACCTTCAGTAGCTACTATGGCTACACCTTC
CATFSSYYGYTF
>TRBJ2-6|TRBD1|NA|TRBV5-1
TGCGCCAGCAGCGCCCGGACAGGGCCTAGATCTGGGGCCAACGTCCTGACTTTC
CASSARTGPRSGANVLTF
>TRBJ1-2|NA|NA|TRBV10-3
TGTGCCGCAAACAGCAATCAGAGTTCTAACTATGGCTACACCTTC
CAANSNQSSNYGYTF
>TRBJ2-5|TRBD2|NA|TRBV9
TGTGCCAGCAGCGTAGGGGGACTAGCGGGGGAGGACCAAGAGACCCAGTACTTC
CASSVGGLAGEDQETQYF
>TRBJ1-1|TRBD1|NA|TRBV28
TGTGCCAGCAGGGAGATGACAGGGAGGAACACTGAAGCTTTCTTT
CASREMTGRNTEAFF
>TRBJ2-5|NA|NA|TRBV23-1
TGCGCCAGCAGTACCCCTGACAGCCAAGAGACCCAGTACTTC
CASSTPDSQETQYF
>TRBJ1-1|NA|once|TRBV7-9
TGTGCCAGCAGGCCCCCCGTCAGGGGAAAAAACACTGAAGCTTTCTTT
CASRPPVRGKNTEAFF
>TRBJ1-1|NA|NA|TRBV6-5
TGTGCCAGCAGTTACTCCGGGGGGACTGAAGCTTTCTTT
CASSYSGGTEAFF
>TRBJ1-1|TRBD1|NA|TRBV5-4
TGTGCCAGCGCAGGGGGCGGATTTACTGAAGCTTTCTTT
CASAGGGFTEAFF
>TRBJ1-5|NA|NA|TRBV6-5
TGTGCCAGCTCTTCTTCAGGTAGCAATCAGCCCCAGCATTTT
CASSSSGSNQPQHF
>TRBJ1-6|TRBD1|NA|TRBV7-9
TGTGCCAGCAGCTGGACAGGGGAGTATAATTCACCCCTCCACTTT
CASSWTGEYNSPLHF
>TRBJ1-1|TRBD1|NA|TRBV4-3
TGCGCCAGCAGCCTACGACAGGGTCGCTCTGAAGCTTTCTTT
CASSLRQGRSEAFF
>TRBJ2-5|NA|NA|TRBV2
TGTGCCAGCAGTGAAGCGGAGGAAGAGACCCAGTACTTC
CASSEAEEETQYF
>TRBJ2-5|NA|NA|TRBV12-5
TGTGCTAGTGGTCACGTCCGGGGGATACAAGAGACCCAGTACTTC
CASGHVRGIQETQYF
>TRBJ1-1|TRBD1|NA|TRBV2
TGTGCCAGCAGTGATGACAGGGCGAACACTGAAGCTTTCTTT
CASSDDRANTEAFF
>TRBJ2-5|TRBD1|NA|TRBV7-9
TGTGCCAGCAGCGGAAGGGGGCTGGGGGAGACCCAGTACTTC
CASSGRGLGETQYF
>TRBJ2-1|TRBD2|NA|TRBV9
TGTGCCAGCAGCTTCGCCGGGACTAGTATCAATGAGCAGTTCTTC
CASSFAGTSINEQFF
>TRBJ2-7|NA|NA|TRBV5-8
TGTGCCAGCCAAATGGGCGAGGGAACCTACGAGCAGTACTTC
CASQMGEGTYEQYF
>TRBJ1-1|TRBD1|NA|TRBV2
TGTGCCAGCAGTCCCCGGGACAGGACTATGAACACTGAAGCTTTCTTT
CASSPRDRTMNTEAFF
>TRBJ2-3|NA|NA|TRBV12-2
TGTGCAAGTCGCTTAGCGGGGCGGGAGAGGACAGATACGCAGTATTTT
CASRLAGRERTDTQYF
>TRBJ2-3|NA|once|TRBV7-8
TGTGCCAGCAGCTTGGCGGGGAGAGATACGCAGTATTTT
CASSLAGRDTQYF
>TRBJ2-5|NA|NA|TRBV5-1
TGCGCCAGCAGCTTCAGGGGCGGGGAGACCCAGTACTTC
CASSFRGGETQYF
>TRBJ2-7|NA|NA|TRBV29-1
TGCAGCGTTGGTTGGCCGTTCTCCTACGAGCAGTACTTC
CSVGWPFSYEQYF
>TRBJ1-4|TRBD1|few|TRBV19
TGTGCCAGTATCTCCGGGACAGGGGATGAAAAACTGTTTTTT
CASISGTGDEKLFF
>TRBJ2-7|NA|NA|TRBV2
TGTGCCAGCACATTAAGTTCGTCTACCTACGAGCAGTACTTC
CASTLSSSTYEQYF
>TRBJ2-1|NA|NA|TRBV5-1
TGCGCCAGCAGCTTGGAGGGCAGGGGATACAATGAGCAGTTCTTC
CASSLEGRGYNEQFF
>TRBJ2-1|NA|NA|TRBV6-5
TGTGCCAGCGGGCCGTACAATGAGCAGTTCTTC
CASGPYNEQFF